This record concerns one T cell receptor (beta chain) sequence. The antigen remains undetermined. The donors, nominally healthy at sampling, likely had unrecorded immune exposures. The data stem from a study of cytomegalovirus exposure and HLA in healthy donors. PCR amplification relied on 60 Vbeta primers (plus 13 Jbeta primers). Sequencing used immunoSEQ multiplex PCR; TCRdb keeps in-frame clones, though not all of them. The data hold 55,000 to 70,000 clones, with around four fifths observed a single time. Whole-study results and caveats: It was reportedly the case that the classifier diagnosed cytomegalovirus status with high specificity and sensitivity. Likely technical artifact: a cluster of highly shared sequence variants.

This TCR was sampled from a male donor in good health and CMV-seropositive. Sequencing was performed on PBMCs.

CDR3: CSVEGQGFSYNEQFF. The DNA of the CDR3 is TGCAGCGTTGAAGGACAGGGGTTCTCCTACAATGAGCAGTTCTTC. The chain is built from TRBV29-1 and TRBJ2-1; 8 nucleotides match TRBD1. Germline trimming cut 1 base from V and 0 bases from J; bases unmatched to any gene: 2. CDR3 length: 15 amino acids. The germline CDR1 and CDR2 sequences are SQVTM and ANQGSEA.